Following are 19 T cell receptor beta chains from one sample sequenced in a study of blood T cell repertoires in COVID-19 (dated by TCRdb to 2018 to 2021). The protocol used for the library was the immunoSEQ multiplex PCR assay. The immuneACCESS repertoire file appears here via TCRdb, limited to in-frame rearrangements. These files lack a portion of the clones; in checked studies, under half of the deficit traces to unresolved V genes, and the cause of the others is not known. This sample gives tens of thousands of clones in total; about 91% of them show up just once. The top ten clonotypes cover roughly 17% of the sample. The specimen sequenced was peripheral blood. The receptors here all came from a man aged 65 to 79 with acute or convalescent COVID-19.

This chain joins TRBV5-1 and TRBJ1-2; 7 bases match TRBD1. This CDR3 spans 14 amino acids. With V trimmed by 0 bases and J by 4 bases, 3 bases remained unmatched. CDR1 is SGHRS, CDR2 YFSETQ, per germline. The CDR3: CASSLVGTAYGYTF. For the CDR3, the DNA is TGCGCCAGCAGCTTGGTAGGGACAGCCTATGGCTACACCTTC. Drawing the rest from reference TRBV5-1 and TRBJ1-2, the complete variable domain is KAGVTQTPRYLIKTRGQQVTLSCSPISGHRSVSWYQQTPGQGLQFLFEYFSETQRNKGNFPGRFSGRQFSNSRSEMNVSTLELGDSALYLCASSLVGTAYGYTFGSGTRLTVV.

The CDR3 DNA reads as TGTGCCGTCCGACGCGAAAAGATGGAGTTCGAGCAGTACTTC. Protein sequence: CAVRREKMEFEQYF. The chain is built from TRBV6-6 and TRBJ2-7; D is unclear. V was trimmed by 11 bases and J by 6 bases, leaving 23 bases between them. CDR1 and CDR2 (germline): MNHNY, SVGAGI (reference sequence). The CDR3 is 14 amino acids.

This clone counts as medium-sized. The chain employs TRBV9 and TRBJ2-1; possible D gene TRBD2, 6 bases. The CDR3 covers 14 residues. Germline CDR1 reads SGDLS; CDR2 reads YYNGEE. Trimming cost V 2 bases and J 6 bases, with 12 bases left between them. The CDR3 nucleotides read TGTGCCAGCAGCGTCCTAGCGATGAGCAATGAGCAGTTCTTC. Protein: CASSVLAMSNEQFF.

The V and J genes are TRBV5-5 and TRBJ1-4; a possible D gene is TRBD1 (6 bases). Germline-derived CDR1 and CDR2 are SGHKS and YYEKEE (reference sequence). The V gene lost 0 bases and the J gene lost 8 bases, with 11 bases spanning the gap. The CDR3 sequence is 14 residues long. CDR3 loop: CASSLVAGDEKLFF. The CDR3 DNA sequence: TGTGCCAGCAGCTTGGTGGCAGGGGACGAAAAACTGTTTTTT.

V is TRBV4-2 and J is TRBJ2-7; 7 nucleotides align to TRBD2. CDR3 length: 15 residues. CDR1 and CDR2 (germline): LGHNA, YNFKEQ. The V and J ends lost 1 base and 4 bases, in that order; junction bases with no gene match: 7. The CDR3 nucleotides are TGTGCCAGCAGCCAAGTCGGGACTACTTTTTACGAGCAGTACTTC. It yields the protein CASSQVGTTFYEQYF.

The chain links TRBV5-1 to TRBJ1-1; D unclear. The CDR3 covers 15 residues. Trimming removed 4 bases at V and 2 bases at J, with 15 bases between. Germline V gives CDR1 SGHRS, CDR2 YFSETQ. CDR3 coding DNA: TGCGCCAGCAGCCCAACACCGGGAATCAACACTGAAGCTTTCTTT. Translation: CASSPTPGINTEAFF.

The genes are TRBV7-8 and TRBJ2-1; D is possibly TRBD1 (6 bases). V was clipped by 5 bases and J by 5 bases, with 10 bases between them. The CDR3 is 13 amino acids. Germline assignment: CDR1 SGHVS and CDR2 FQNEAQ. The CDR3 DNA reads as TGTGCCAGCAGCATTGGGACAAACAATGAGCAGTTCTTC. Translating it yields CASSIGTNNEQFF.

This clone has just one count. The chain combines TRBV24-1 with TRBJ2-3; possibly TRBD2 for D (6 bases). V was trimmed by 2 bases and J by 7 bases, leaving 18 bases between them. Germline V lookup: CDR1 KGHDR, CDR2 SFDVKD. There are 16 residues in the CDR3. The CDR3 loop reads CATSDSPGRGENTQYF. CDR3 nucleotide sequence: TGTGCCACCAGTGATTCCCCGGGCCGCGGGGAAAATACGCAGTATTTT.

This chain links TRBV6-5 with TRBJ1-2; 11 bases map to TRBD1. This CDR3 contains 15 residues. J gave up 5 bases and V 4 bases, and 6 bases lay outside the gene matches. Germline CDR1 is MNHEY and CDR2 is SVGAGI. The CDR3 region is CASSSLGTGGYGYTF. As DNA, the CDR3 is TGTGCCAGCAGTTCTCTTGGGACAGGGGGATATGGCTACACCTTC.

V gene TRBV19 combines with J gene TRBJ1-5, with TRBD1 matching 8 bases. There are 17 residues in the CDR3. CDR1 is LNHDA, CDR2 SQIVND, per germline (reference sequence). V lost 3 bases to trimming and J lost 4 bases; unmatched junction nucleotides: 11. As DNA, the CDR3 is TGTGCCAGTAGTATGCGCGTGGGACAGGTCCCGAATCAGCCCCAGCATTTT. Amino acid sequence: CASSMRVGQVPNQPQHF.

V usage is TRBV6-6 and J usage is TRBJ2-5, with 8 bases that match TRBD2. Germline V gives CDR1 MNHNY, CDR2 SVGAGI (reference sequence). V lost 8 bases, J lost 1 base, and 0 bases stayed unmatched. The length of the CDR3 is 12 residues. CDR3 region: CASRGGQETQYF. CDR3 in DNA: TGTGCCAGCCGGGGGGGCCAAGAGACCCAGTACTTC.

This chain links TRBV3-1 (or the pseudogene TRBV3-2) with TRBJ2-3; no clear D. This CDR3 contains 12 residues. The ends were cut back, 2 bases at V and 2 bases at J, with 2 bases in the middle. Per germline, CDR1 LGHDT and CDR2 YNNKEL (reference sequence). The CDR3 DNA reads TGTGCCAGCAGCCAACTCACAGATACGCAGTATTTT. Translation: CASSQLTDTQYF.

This rearrangement joins TRBV5-1 to TRBJ1-2, with 8 bases that match TRBD1. The CDR3 extends over 13 amino acids. V shed 4 bases, J shed 8 bases, and the junction held 7 bases outside the gene matches. The germline CDR1 and CDR2 sequences are SGHRS and YFSETQ. In nucleotides, the CDR3 is TGCGCCAGCAGCCCAACAGGGGGGAACGGCTACACCTTC. Translated: CASSPTGGNGYTF.

J is TRBJ1-2 and V is TRBV27, with D possibly TRBD1 on 5 matching bases. The CDR3 has 15 amino acids. Trimming removed 2 bases at V and 3 bases at J, with 13 bases between. Germline V lookup: CDR1 MNHEY, CDR2 SMNVEV (reference sequence). CDR3 sequence (DNA): TGTGCCAGCAGTTTAAATCGTCAGGGTTACTATGGCTACACCTTC. Translated: CASSLNRQGYYGYTF.

This chain uses TRBV7-8 with TRBJ2-3, with 8 bases matching TRBD2. The CDR3 contains 18 residues. The trim removed 5 bases at V and 4 bases at J, leaving 17 bases unmatched. Per the germline V gene, CDR1 is SGHVS and CDR2 is FQNEAQ. Here the CDR3 reads CASSDSGKSGSLADTQYF. CDR3 in DNA: TGTGCCAGCAGCGATTCCGGGAAGAGCGGGAGCCTGGCAGATACGCAGTATTTT.

The chain is built from TRBV27 and TRBJ2-1; 7 nucleotides match TRBD1. Looked up from germline, CDR1 is MNHEY and CDR2 is SMNVEV (reference sequence). After removal of 1 base from V and 0 bases from J, the junction contained 3 bases not matched to a gene. The CDR3 covers 16 residues. The CDR3 sequence: CASSLLQGSSYNEQFF. CDR3 nucleotides: TGTGCCAGCAGTTTATTACAGGGGAGCTCCTACAATGAGCAGTTCTTC.

This clone was picked up a small number of times. The J gene is TRBJ2-7, the V gene TRBV3-1 (or the pseudogene TRBV3-2); 13 bases are a match to TRBD2. CDR1 is LGHDT and CDR2 is YNNKEL in the germline V gene (reference sequence). V was pared by 5 bases and J by 3 bases, with 7 bases of the junction left unmatched. This CDR3 is 16 amino acids long. CDR3 nucleotide sequence: TGTGCCAGCAGCTGGGGGGGACTAGCGGGATTCTACGAGCAGTACTTC. The encoded protein is CASSWGGLAGFYEQYF.

The J gene is TRBJ2-7, the V gene TRBV11-2, with D possibly matching TRBD1 (6 bases). V was clipped by 2 bases and J by 6 bases, with 8 bases between them. The CDR3 loop spans 12 amino acids. CDR1 and CDR2 (germline): SGHAT, FQNNGV. The CDR3 region has the DNA TGTGCCAGCAGCTTAACAGGGCTCGAGCAGTACTTC. Its translation: CASSLTGLEQYF.

The chain joins TRBV7-8 to TRBJ2-7; 7 bases match TRBD2. Germline-derived CDR1 and CDR2 are SGHVS and FQNEAQ. CDR3 size: 15 residues. Unmatched junction bases numbered 6, after V lost 1 base and J lost 3 bases. CDR3 in amino acids: CASSLGPSGHYEQYF. CDR3 in DNA: TGTGCCAGCAGCTTAGGCCCTAGCGGTCACTACGAGCAGTACTTC.